One T cell receptor beta chain is described in this entry. As originally analysed: Amplification of reference gene primers provided the estimated nucleated cell counts. Measured with immunoSEQ multiplex PCR; TCRdb has only the in-frame clones, and not every one. V, J and clone size reflect that table, while D and trimming were determined from the DNA. The repertoire holds tens of thousands of clones, 75% to 90% seen once, with approximately 15% in the top ten. Trimming cost V 6 bases and J 1 base; bases outside gene matches: 8. CDR1 is SQVTM and CDR2 is ANQGSEA in the germline V gene. The CDR3 has 14 amino acids. The sample belongs to a study of blood T cell repertoires in COVID-19. Study at large: Samples representing acute and convalescent COVID-19 were sourced from the United States, Italy and Spain. Nucleic acid was either cDNA or gDNA, and it came from T cells, B-cell-depleted T cells, or PBMCs.

This chain joins TRBV29-1 and TRBJ1-1; 7 nucleotides align to TRBD1. The sequenced sample consisted of peripheral blood. This TCR was sampled from a man aged 70 or older with active or convalescent COVID-19. CDR3 region: CSVEKGATNTEAFF. DNA for the CDR3: TGCAGCGTCGAAAAGGGGGCAACGAACACTGAAGCTTTCTTT.